This T cell receptor beta chain was observed in a study of beta chain features in type 1 diabetes. Study summary: In age, gender and cell yields, patients were similar to healthy donors.

Trimming removed 1 base at V and 5 bases at J, with 12 bases between. CDR3 length: 15 amino acids. From germline, CDR1 is SGHTA and CDR2 FQGNSA. In this sample, this clone turned up a few times. What it recognizes is unknown. Reverse transcribing all isolated RNA meant expressed TCRB transcripts were sequenced. Produced via immunoSEQ multiplex PCR; TCRdb's table is partial and in-frame only. The table includes around 430,000 clones, roughly 30% detected once. General observations from the study: It was not settled here whether HLA type affects TCRB rearrangement.

Material: naive CD4+ T cells from blood. The receptor was isolated from a man between 18 and 29 years old in good health. J is TRBJ2-4 and V is TRBV7-2; maybe TRBD1 (6 bases). The CDR3 loop reads CASSLGRTVQNIQYF. The CDR3, as DNA: TGTGCCAGCAGCTTAGGCCGGACAGTACAAAACATTCAGTACTTC.